This TCR beta chain was identified during a study of patients and donors after allogeneic stem cell transplantation (dated by TCRdb to between 2020 and 2021). The CDR3, cysteine through phenylalanine, is 17 amino acids long. Only the CDR3 portion is preserved as DNA: 51 bases, with reading frame beginning at the first base. The germline V and J ends show losses of 2 bases and 4 bases respectively, and no gene match explains 7 bases of the junction. The table lists this clonotype with a few counts. No cognate antigen has been identified for it. No base quality values were provided; no much bigger clone lies one nucleotide off. Receptor amplification or capture employed RT-PCR. The sequencer listed for this sample is NextSeq 550. TCRdb reprocessed the public reads (quality trimming at Q25 with fastp, clone calling with MiXCR) and kept in-frame beta chains. Identical CDR3 proteins give one entry, which carries the most common genes and DNA. The sample profile shows about a million distinct CDR3 sequences; roughly 17% of them were found once. The top ten clones comprise around 6% of the sample.

The receptor chain draws on TRBV12-3 or TRBV12-4 and TRBJ2-3, with 12 junctional bases fitting TRBD2. The sample was blood, either unsorted or a sorted T cell fraction (not recorded which). This receptor was identified in a human donor who was either an allogeneic HSCT recipient or a stem cell or donor lymphocyte infusion donor (not recorded which). It is not recorded whose cells these are; they may come from a transplant donor. The CDR3 region: CASSLRLAGGPSDTQYF. The DNA sequence is TGTGCCAGCAGTTTAAGGCTAGCGGGGGGGCCCTCAGATACGCAGTATTTT.